The 21 T cell receptor beta chains presented below share a single source sample, sequenced in a study of cytomegalovirus exposure and HLA in healthy donors. The PCR made use of 60 Vbeta and 13 Jbeta primers. The protocol was immunoSEQ multiplex PCR, while the TCRdb copy is restricted to in-frame clones and leaves out a portion. Altogether roughly 150,000 clones are present, approximately 78% being singletons, with the ten largest covering about 6.8%. Sequencing input: PBMCs. The receptors shown here come from a woman aged 35 to 49 in good health and CMV-seropositive.

The rearrangement links TRBV2 to TRBJ2-3, with 10 nucleotides matching TRBD2. The CDR3 totals 13 residues. Per the germline V gene, CDR1 is SNHLY and CDR2 is FYNNEI. After removal of 7 bases from V and 3 bases from J, the junction contained 1 base not matched to a gene. This chain's CDR3 is CASKLAGTDTQYF. CDR3 coding DNA: TGTGCCAGCAAACTAGCGGGGACAGATACGCAGTATTTT. The full variable domain, with the rest looked up from reference TRBV2 and TRBJ2-3, is EPEVTQTPSHQVTQMGQEVILRCVPISNHLYFYWYRQILGQKVEFLVSFYNNEISEKSEIFDDQFSVERPDGSNFTLKIRSTKLEDSAMYFCASKLAGTDTQYFGPGTRLTVL.

The V and J genes are TRBV27 and TRBJ1-1; 11 bases agree with TRBD1. In germline, CDR1 is MNHEY, CDR2 SMNVEV (reference sequence). The CDR3 runs 15 residues. Losses at the gene ends were 8 bases for V and 5 bases for J; bases not matched to a gene: 10. The CDR3 here is CASRRGQGDRTEAFF. The DNA of the CDR3 is TGTGCCAGCCGAAGGGGACAGGGGGATAGAACTGAAGCTTTCTTT.

V gene TRBV9 combines with J gene TRBJ2-5; 10 nucleotides match TRBD2. CDR1 is SGDLS, CDR2 YYNGEE, per germline. Trimming at V came to 4 bases and at J to 5 bases, leaving 11 bases not matched to a gene. The CDR3 loop spans 16 amino acids. CDR3 amino acids: CASSRGLAGVGETQYF. The DNA of the CDR3 is TGTGCCAGCAGCAGGGGTCTAGCGGGAGTAGGGGAGACCCAGTACTTC. The full variable domain, its missing parts supplied by reference TRBV9 and TRBJ2-5, is DSGVTQTPKHLITATGQRVTLRCSPRSGDLSVYWYQQSLDQGLQFLIQYYNGEERAKGNILERFSAQQFPDLHSELNLSSLELGDSALYFCASSRGLAGVGETQYFGPGTRLLVL.

V gene TRBV6-5 combines with J gene TRBJ2-1; unclear D gene. Germline CDR1 MNHEY, CDR2 SVGAGI. CDR3 length: 15 residues. V shed 2 bases and J shed 0 bases, with 8 bases lying between them. CDR3 amino acids: CASSYQASSYNEQFF. CDR3 in DNA: TGTGCCAGCAGTTACCAGGCCAGCTCCTACAATGAGCAGTTCTTC.

This clone was picked up a small number of times. This sequence joins TRBV6-1 and TRBJ2-7; D not certain. Germline values: CDR1 MNHNS, CDR2 SASEGT. CDR3 length: 14 amino acids. Trimming cost V 8 bases and J 3 bases, with 17 bases left between them. CDR3 residues: CASSLLLVHYEQYF. The CDR3 nucleotides read TGTGCCAGCTCTCTTCTGTTAGTCCACTACGAGCAGTACTTC.

This clone was detected once. This sequence joins TRBV6-5 and TRBJ2-1; D is perhaps TRBD2 (6 bases). The V end lost 8 bases, the J end lost 9 bases, and 17 bases lay between the germline ends. This CDR3 is built from 13 residues. Looked up from germline, CDR1 is MNHEY and CDR2 is SVGAGI. The CDR3 DNA sequence: TGTGCCAGCCTCGGGACTTCCATCGGTGAGCAGTTCTTC. Encoded protein: CASLGTSIGEQFF.

The genes are TRBV28 and TRBJ1-5, with D maybe TRBD1 (5 bases). The CDR3 has 12 residues. V was pared by 6 bases and J by 9 bases, with 12 bases between. Germline values: CDR1 MDHEN, CDR2 SYDVKM. The CDR3 protein is CASRTASGPQHF. The CDR3 DNA follows: TGTGCCAGCAGGACAGCCTCGGGGCCCCAGCATTTT. Based on the CDR3 plus reference TRBV28 and TRBJ1-5, the full variable domain is DVKVTQSSRYLVKRTGEKVFLECVQDMDHENMFWYRQDPGLGLRLIYFSYDVKMKEKGDIPEGYSVSREKKERFSLILESASTNQTSMYLCASRTASGPQHFGDGTRLSIL.

This clone was detected only once. This sequence joins TRBV28 and TRBJ1-5; D remains ambiguous. Germline CDR1 is MDHEN and CDR2 is SYDVKM. The CDR3 runs 17 residues. Trimming took off 6 bases at V and 0 bases at J, with 18 bases between the two ends. The CDR3 nucleotides read TGTGCCAGCAGCCCCCCCGGGGAGATTTATAGCAATCAGCCCCAGCATTTT. It codes for CASSPPGEIYSNQPQHF.

The CDR3 nucleotides are TGCGCCAGCAGCGGGGGACAGATTGAAGAGACCCAGTACTTC. Translation: CASSGGQIEETQYF. The chain combines TRBV5-1 with TRBJ2-5; 7 bases agree with TRBD1. The CDR3 length is 14 residues. The V gene's germline CDR1 is SGHRS and CDR2 YFSETQ. Unmatched junction bases numbered 6, after V lost 4 bases and J lost 3 bases.

The rearrangement joins TRBV11-2 to TRBJ2-5; 12 bases line up with TRBD1. V shed 8 bases and J 5 bases; nucleotides not matched to a gene: 9. The CDR3 runs 15 residues. CDR1 SGHAT and CDR2 FQNNGV come from the germline V gene. The CDR3 spells CASGPGTGGPETQYF. The CDR3 DNA follows: TGTGCCAGCGGGCCCGGGACAGGGGGCCCGGAGACCCAGTACTTC.

As for this clone: The junction departs from germline at one end; a sequencing error may be responsible. The V and J genes are TRBV5-6 and TRBJ1-5; no clear D gene. The CDR3 contains 16 residues. The germline V gene has CDR1 SGHDT and CDR2 YYEEEE. The CDR3 region has the DNA TGTGCCAGCACCTTGGGGAGGTCGCCCTTCAATCAGCCCCAGCATTTT. This sequence encodes CASTLGRSPFNQPQHF.

The rearrangement links TRBV19 to TRBJ2-7; tentatively, D is TRBD2 (6 bases). V was trimmed by 6 bases and J by 3 bases, leaving 18 bases between them. CDR1 and CDR2 from the germline V gene are LNHDA and SQIVND (reference sequence). This CDR3 spans 15 amino acids. The CDR3 DNA is TGTGCCAGTAGCCCTGACCCGGCGGAGGGCTACGAGCAGTACTTC. Its protein product is CASSPDPAEGYEQYF.

The V and J genes are TRBV11-2 and TRBJ2-7, with 7 positions matching TRBD2. Germline CDR1 and CDR2: SGHAT and FQNNGV. V was clipped by 6 bases and J by 2 bases; unmatched bases: 19. This CDR3 has 18 residues. The CDR3 coding sequence is TGTGCCAGCAGTCATCTCCGGACTAGAAGAGGGTCACCCTACGAGCAGTACTTC. It codes for CASSHLRTRRGSPYEQYF.

The chain recombines TRBV7-9 with TRBJ2-7; D gene uncertain. CDR1 is SEHNR, CDR2 FQNEAQ, per germline (reference sequence). Trimming shortened V by 3 bases and J by 12 bases, and 12 bases separated the two germline ends. CDR3 length equals 11 residues. The CDR3 bases are TGTGCCAGCAGCTTGGGTGGCAGGCCGTACTTC. Amino acids: CASSLGGRPYF. Combining the CDR3 with reference TRBV7-9 and TRBJ2-7 gives the whole variable domain DTGVSQNPRHKITKRGQNVTFRCDPISEHNRLYWYRQTLGQGPEFLTYFQNEAQLEKSRLLSDRFSAERPKGSFSTLEIQRTEQGDSAMYLCASSLGGRPYFGPGTRLTVT.

The chain has TRBV18 and TRBJ2-7, with TRBD1 identical over 7 bases. CDR3 length: 14 amino acids. Trimming at V came to 3 bases and at J to 7 bases, leaving 9 bases not matched to a gene. The V gene's germline CDR1 is KGHSH and CDR2 LQKENI. The CDR3 DNA reads TGTGCCAGCTCACCGATAACAGGGGAGTCGGAGCAGTACTTC. Its protein is CASSPITGESEQYF.

The chain links TRBV11-2 to TRBJ2-5; TRBD2 agrees at 9 bases. The CDR3 extends over 17 amino acids. With 8 bases clipped from V and 1 base from J, the junction kept 14 bases outside the gene matches. Germline CDR1 reads SGHAT; CDR2 reads FQNNGV. CDR3 nucleotide sequence: TGTGCCAGCCAAAGGTGGGCTAGCGGGACCCTCCAAGAGACCCAGTACTTC. The encoded protein is CASQRWASGTLQETQYF.

The chain employs TRBV6-5 and TRBJ2-1; 7 bases agree with TRBD1. This CDR3 has 14 residues. The J segment lost 3 bases and the V segment lost 7 bases, leaving 6 bases of the junction unmatched. From germline, CDR1 is MNHEY and CDR2 SVGAGI. CDR3 nucleotide sequence: TGTGCCAGCACTATGACAGGGTACTACAATGAGCAGTTCTTC. Amino acid sequence: CASTMTGYYNEQFF.

This sequence joins TRBV10-3 and TRBJ1-3, with TRBD1 as a possible D gene (5 bases). This CDR3 has 14 amino acids. Germline lookup yields CDR1 ENHRY and CDR2 SYGVKD. V dropped 8 bases and J dropped 5 bases, with 16 bases sitting between them. The CDR3 reads CAIGGSVERNTIYF. The CDR3 DNA reads TGTGCCATCGGGGGGTCGGTCGAGCGAAACACCATATATTTT.

The chain has TRBV29-1 and TRBJ2-2, with a tentative D call TRBD1 (6 bases). V was cut by 2 bases and J by 4 bases, with 14 bases left in between. Looked up from germline, CDR1 is SQVTM and CDR2 is ANQGSEA. The CDR3 is 15 amino acids. The CDR3 region is CSVERGSGGTGELFF. The CDR3 nucleotides are TGCAGCGTTGAAAGGGGGTCTGGGGGCACCGGGGAGCTGTTTTTT.

This chain joins TRBV2 and TRBJ2-1, with 10 nucleotides matching TRBD2. The CDR3 runs 14 residues. V shed 4 bases and J 9 bases; nucleotides not matched to a gene: 6. Germline CDR1 SNHLY, CDR2 FYNNEI. The CDR3 region has the DNA TGTGCCAGCAGTGTTCTAGCGGGAGAAGGTGAGCAGTTCTTC. Encoded protein: CASSVLAGEGEQFF.

V and J are TRBV5-1 and TRBJ2-7, with 7 bases fitting TRBD1. The CDR3 consists of 14 residues. Losses at the gene ends were 4 bases for V and 3 bases for J; bases not matched to a gene: 7. Germline CDR1 is SGHRS and CDR2 is YFSETQ. The CDR3 is CASSPLGGGYEQYF. The DNA for the CDR3 is TGCGCCAGCAGCCCCCTAGGGGGCGGCTACGAGCAGTACTTC.